Presented here are 29 T cell receptor beta chains from one specimen sequenced in a study of blood T cell repertoires in COVID-19. Only in-frame clones appear in the TCRdb table, and some are missing; sequencing was by immunoSEQ multiplex PCR. The profile covers some 400,000 clones, with approximately 92% appearing a single time and roughly 1.1% taken by the ten largest. The sample consisted of PBMCs or T cells enriched from blood (not recorded which). All receptors come from a young man who had recovered from COVID-19.

In nucleotides, the CDR3 is TGTGCCACCAGTGACCGCGGGACAGGGGTGGAGACCCAGTACTTC. Protein: CATSDRGTGVETQYF. The chain couples TRBV24-1 to TRBJ2-5; TRBD1 matches at 10 bases. Trimming cost V 4 bases and J 5 bases; bases outside gene matches: 6. The CDR3 has 15 amino acids. From germline, CDR1 is KGHDR and CDR2 SFDVKD.

The chain joins TRBV30 to TRBJ2-7, with no clear D. The CDR3 runs 12 residues. Germline lookup yields CDR1 GTSNPN and CDR2 SVGIG (reference sequence). V lost 1 base and J lost 1, with 5 bases in between. The CDR3 reads CAWSEQSYEQYF. DNA of the CDR3: TGTGCCTGGAGTGAACAGTCCTACGAGCAGTACTTC. Looking up the rest from reference TRBV30 and TRBJ2-7 gives the full variable domain: SQTIHQWPATLVQPVGSPLSLECTVEGTSNPNLYWYRQAAGRGLQLLFYSVGIGQISSEVPQNLSASRPQDRQFILSSKKLLLSDSGFYLCAWSEQSYEQYFGPGTRLTVT.

The genes are TRBV20-1 and TRBJ1-1; D gene uncertain. Between the trimmed V and J ends, which lost 1 base and 8 bases, there was a span of 8 bases. The length of the CDR3 is 11 residues. From germline, CDR1 is DFQATT and CDR2 SNEGSKA (reference sequence). DNA for the CDR3: TGCAGTGCTAGAGTAAGACTGGAAGCTTTCTTT. It is translated as CSARVRLEAFF.

The chain combines TRBV29-1 with TRBJ2-6; no clear D gene. With 1 base removed from V and 3 bases from J, the gap between germline ends came to 10 bases. CDR3 length: 15 residues. From germline, CDR1 is SQVTM and CDR2 ANQGSEA. The CDR3, as DNA: TGCAGCGTTGAAGCGGGTAATGGTGGGGCCAACGTCCTGACTTTC. Its protein product is CSVEAGNGGANVLTF.

The rearrangement links TRBV27 to TRBJ2-6; possibly TRBD2 for D (5 bases). The V gene lost 6 bases and the J gene lost 0 bases, with 18 bases spanning the gap. CDR1 MNHEY and CDR2 SMNVEV come from the germline V gene (reference sequence). CDR3 length equals 18 residues. For the CDR3, the DNA is TGTGCCAGCAGGACCCAGTGGGGAGCCCCCTCTGGGGCCAACGTCCTGACTTTC. It yields the protein CASRTQWGAPSGANVLTF.

The chain has TRBV29-1 and TRBJ1-1; no firm D call. The CDR3 is 14 amino acids. In germline, CDR1 is SQVTM, CDR2 ANQGSEA. The germline V and J ends were trimmed by 5 bases and 5 bases, with 18 bases remaining between them. CDR3 in amino acids: CSVLFPERYTEAFF. CDR3 nucleotides: TGCAGCGTTTTATTTCCAGAGCGGTATACTGAAGCTTTCTTT.

A remark on this clone: In the same sample, other DNA sequences code for this CDR3. V gene TRBV5-1 combines with J gene TRBJ1-6; the match to TRBD1 covers 7 bases. Germline trimming cut 4 bases from V and 5 bases from J; bases unmatched to any gene: 3. Germline V CDR1 and CDR2: SGHRS, YFSETQ. The CDR3 loop spans 14 amino acids. CDR3 protein: CASSAGTDNSPLHF. The CDR3 DNA reads TGCGCCAGCAGCGCCGGGACAGATAATTCACCCCTCCACTTT.

The J gene is TRBJ2-6, the V gene TRBV10-3, with a tentative D call TRBD1 (5 bases). The ends were cut back, 5 bases at V and 0 bases at J, with 8 bases in the middle. The CDR3 has 15 amino acids. Germline loops: CDR1 ENHRY, CDR2 SYGVKD. The chain's CDR3 is CAISTGSSGANVLTF. The CDR3 region has the DNA TGTGCCATCAGTACAGGCTCCTCTGGGGCCAACGTCCTGACTTTC.

The chain has TRBV6-1 and TRBJ2-4, with a possible D match to TRBD1 (7 bases). The germline V and J ends were trimmed by 2 bases and 0 bases, with 14 bases remaining between them. CDR1 is MNHNS, CDR2 SASEGT, per germline. The CDR3 has 17 residues. CDR3 coding DNA: TGTGCCAGCAGTGAATTGGCAGGGGGGTTAGCCAAAAACATTCAGTACTTC. It translates to CASSELAGGLAKNIQYF.

The chain links TRBV4-1 to TRBJ2-3, with a tentative D call TRBD2 (5 bases). In germline, CDR1 is MGHRA, CDR2 YSYEKL. This CDR3 is built from 14 residues. Deletions cut 4 bases from V and 4 bases from J, with 12 bases between. CDR3 amino acids: CASSPSLVSDTQYF. CDR3 nucleotide sequence: TGCGCCAGCAGCCCATCACTAGTTTCAGATACGCAGTATTTT.

This clone came up a few times. The CDR3 DNA sequence: TGCGCCAGCAGTCTCACTAGAGGAGCAGATACGCAGTATTTT. This translates into CASSLTRGADTQYF. The genes are TRBV10-2 and TRBJ2-3, with D perhaps matching TRBD2 (5 bases). The V gene's germline CDR1 is WSHSY and CDR2 SAAADI. The germline V and J ends were trimmed by 5 bases and 4 bases, with 13 bases remaining between them. This CDR3 is built from 14 residues.

This clone was detected only a few times. The CDR3 region is CAWWDRAGNTIYF. CDR3 sequence (DNA): TGTGCCTGGTGGGACAGGGCTGGAAACACCATATATTTT. The rearrangement joins TRBV30 to TRBJ1-3, with TRBD1 identical over 9 bases. With V trimmed by 5 bases and J by 2 bases, 1 base remained unmatched. Germline values: CDR1 GTSNPN, CDR2 SVGIG (reference sequence). This CDR3 is 13 amino acids long.

The chain has TRBV12-3 or TRBV12-4 and TRBJ1-1, with no clear D. Trimming removed 4 bases at V and 3 bases at J, with 9 bases between. The CDR3 is 13 residues long. The CDR3 reads CASSYRRDTEAFF. CDR3 bases: TGTGCCAGCAGTTATAGGCGGGACACTGAAGCTTTCTTT.

The V gene is TRBV7-9, the J gene TRBJ2-7; D is perhaps TRBD1 (5 bases). V gave up 3 bases and J gave up 6 bases, with 15 bases separating them. CDR3 length: 14 amino acids. CDR1 is SEHNR, CDR2 FQNEAQ, per germline (reference sequence). Here the CDR3 DNA reads TGTGCCAGCAGCTTGTCAGGGTGGGCGTCCGAGCAGTACTTC. It specifies CASSLSGWASEQYF.

J is TRBJ2-2 and V is TRBV7-9, with D possibly matching TRBD2 (6 bases). The CDR3 covers 16 residues. Looked up from germline, CDR1 is SEHNR and CDR2 is FQNEAQ (reference sequence). V gave up 5 bases and J gave up 5 bases, with 18 bases separating them. CDR3 sequence (DNA): TGTGCCAGCAGCAACGCGGGGAATGTCGATACCGGGGAGCTGTTTTTT. It translates to CASSNAGNVDTGELFF. The variable domain in full, with the rest retrieved from reference TRBV7-9 and TRBJ2-2, is DTGVSQNPRHKITKRGQNVTFRCDPISEHNRLYWYRQTLGQGPEFLTYFQNEAQLEKSRLLSDRFSAERPKGSFSTLEIQRTEQGDSAMYLCASSNAGNVDTGELFFGEGSRLTVL.

The chain joins TRBV28 to TRBJ2-7; 9 nucleotides line up with TRBD1. CDR3 size: 12 residues. J gave up 5 bases and V 8 bases, and 4 bases lay outside the gene matches. The germline CDR1 and CDR2 sequences are MDHEN and SYDVKM. The CDR3 protein is CASRDRVHEQYF. As DNA, the CDR3 is TGTGCCAGCCGGGACAGGGTCCACGAGCAGTACTTC.

The gene calls are TRBV3-1 (or the pseudogene TRBV3-2) and TRBJ2-5; 14 bases line up with TRBD2. From germline, CDR1 is LGHDT and CDR2 YNNKEL (reference sequence). The CDR3 has 17 amino acids. With V trimmed by 3 bases and J by 5 bases, 8 bases remained unmatched. CDR3 protein: CASSQRLAGGLSETQYF. The CDR3 bases are TGTGCCAGCAGCCAGCGACTAGCGGGAGGGTTGTCGGAGACCCAGTACTTC.

The chain uses TRBV7-9 and TRBJ2-3, with 9 nucleotides matching TRBD1. Per the germline V gene, CDR1 is SEHNR and CDR2 is FQNEAQ (reference sequence). V was pared by 5 bases and J by 3 bases, with 3 bases of the junction left unmatched. The CDR3 is made up of 14 amino acids. CDR3 bases: TGTGCCAGCAGCCCCGGGACAGGGACAGATACGCAGTATTTT. It encodes CASSPGTGTDTQYF.

The chain carries TRBV7-2 and TRBJ2-1; perhaps TRBD2 as D (5 bases). This CDR3 spans 15 amino acids. With 6 bases removed from V and 1 base from J, the gap between germline ends came to 13 bases. The germline gives CDR1 SGHTA, CDR2 FQGNSA. This CDR3 is CASRQTSTSYNEQFF. The CDR3 DNA is TGTGCCAGCAGGCAAACTAGTACTTCCTACAATGAGCAGTTCTTC.

DNA for the CDR3: TGTGCCAGCCACGACGGGACAGGGGTTTATGGCTACACCTTC. Encoded protein: CASHDGTGVYGYTF. V is TRBV25-1 and J is TRBJ1-2; 10 bases align to TRBD1. V was clipped by 8 bases and J by 5 bases; unmatched bases: 8. Germline V gives CDR1 MGHDK, CDR2 SYGVNS. This CDR3 spans 14 amino acids.

CDR3: CASRGAGQGRYGYTF. The CDR3 bases are TGTGCCAGCAGGGGAGCCGGACAGGGCCGCTATGGCTACACCTTC. V usage is TRBV2 and J usage is TRBJ1-2; TRBD1 matches 8 bases. Germline trimming cut 6 bases from V and 4 bases from J; bases unmatched to any gene: 10. CDR1 SNHLY and CDR2 FYNNEI come from the germline V gene. The CDR3 contains 15 residues.

The table lists this clone with a few counts. The chain joins TRBV2 to TRBJ2-2, with 10 bases aligning to TRBD2. There are 14 residues in the CDR3. Germline V gives CDR1 SNHLY, CDR2 FYNNEI. Losses at the gene ends were 2 bases for V and 9 bases for J; bases not matched to a gene: 3. The CDR3 region has the DNA TGTGCCAGCAGTGAACTAGCGGGAGCCCGGGAGCTGTTTTTT. It codes for CASSELAGARELFF.

The V call is TRBV7-9, the J call TRBJ1-2, with D tentatively TRBD1 (5 bases). V was cut by 5 bases and J by 5 bases, with 21 bases left in between. The CDR3 loop spans 16 amino acids. Germline V gives CDR1 SEHNR, CDR2 FQNEAQ (reference sequence). The CDR3 DNA reads TGTGCCAGCAGCCCCCCGGCGGGGACTGGACTTTATGGCTACACCTTC. Translating gives CASSPPAGTGLYGYTF.

The rearrangement joins TRBV7-2 to TRBJ2-3; 9 bases agree with TRBD2. The CDR3 contains 16 residues. Trimming cost V 2 bases and J 3 bases; bases outside gene matches: 6. Germline-derived CDR1 and CDR2 are SGHTA and FQGNSA. The CDR3 nucleotides read TGTGCCAGCAGCTTAATGGCTAGCGGGAATACAGATACGCAGTATTTT. This gives the protein CASSLMASGNTDTQYF. Full variable domain (remainder filled in from reference TRBV7-2 and TRBJ2-3): GAGVSQSPSNKVTEKGKDVELRCDPISGHTALYWYRQSLGQGLEFLIYFQGNSAPDKSGLPSDRFSAERTGGSVSTLTIQRTQQEDSAVYLCASSLMASGNTDTQYFGPGTRLTVL.

This chain joins TRBV7-8 and TRBJ2-1; D perhaps matches TRBD2 (5 bases). Looked up from germline, CDR1 is SGHVS and CDR2 is FQNEAQ. This CDR3 spans 15 amino acids. V lost 5 bases and J lost 2, with 13 bases in between. This CDR3 reads CASSTSPGTYNEQFF. The CDR3 region has the DNA TGTGCCAGCAGCACCTCTCCGGGAACCTACAATGAGCAGTTCTTC.

CDR3 DNA sequence: TGTGCCCTCAGGGGGACAGGAGCGGGGGGCTACACCTTC. It encodes CALRGTGAGGYTF. The chain combines TRBV28 with TRBJ1-2; TRBD1 matches at 8 bases. Germline CDR1 MDHEN, CDR2 SYDVKM. The CDR3 sequence is 13 residues long. Germline trimming cut 11 bases from V and 8 bases from J; bases unmatched to any gene: 13.

The chain combines TRBV11-2 with TRBJ2-3; D may be TRBD2 (5 bases). Per germline, CDR1 SGHAT and CDR2 FQNNGV. CDR3 length: 14 residues. V dropped 8 bases and J dropped 1 base, with 13 bases sitting between them. CDR3 sequence: CASGLWRGTDTQYF. CDR3 sequence (DNA): TGTGCCAGCGGCCTTTGGCGGGGCACAGATACGCAGTATTTT.

The V and J genes are TRBV13 and TRBJ1-3, with unresolved D. From germline, CDR1 is PRHDT and CDR2 FYEKMQ (reference sequence). The V gene lost 5 bases and the J gene lost 2 bases, with 16 bases spanning the gap. The CDR3 has 16 residues. The CDR3 DNA follows: TGTGCCAGCAGCCTCTATATCACCGGGGCTGGAAACACCATATATTTT. It specifies CASSLYITGAGNTIYF.

V usage is TRBV2 and J usage is TRBJ1-1; the D is unclear. The CDR3 sequence is 14 residues long. Germline values: CDR1 SNHLY, CDR2 FYNNEI. V was pared by 1 base and J by 4 bases, with 10 bases between. The CDR3 DNA reads TGTGCCAGCAGTGAAGAGGCGGCTCTCACTGAAGCTTTCTTT. It encodes CASSEEAALTEAFF.